The 28 T cell receptor beta chains presented below share a single source sample, sequenced in a study of identical twins. TCRdb reanalysed the 5' RACE reads using MiXCR and keeps one entry per CDR3 protein. The sample consists of 1.5 million to 2 million distinct CDR3 sequences, around a third of them appearing once. Source material: cord blood. These receptors originate from a newborn girl in good health.

The DNA for the CDR3 is TGCGCCAGCAGCTTGGAGGGGCCCACTTACTATGGCTACACCTTC. Its translation: CASSLEGPTYYGYTF. The V call is TRBV5-1, the J call TRBJ1-2, with D tentatively TRBD1 (5 bases). The CDR3 extends over 15 amino acids. V was cut by 0 bases and J by 3 bases, with 12 bases left in between. The V gene's germline CDR1 is SGHRS and CDR2 YFSETQ.

The V and J genes are TRBV9 and TRBJ2-7; the D gene is possibly TRBD2 (6 bases). V shed 2 bases and J shed 2 bases, with 11 bases lying between them. The CDR3 covers 14 residues. Germline CDR1 and CDR2: SGDLS and YYNGEE. DNA for the CDR3: TGTGCCAGCAGCGTGGGACTGGACCCCTACGAGCAGTACTTC. As protein: CASSVGLDPYEQYF.

CDR3 residues: CASSDRGLAGGNTGELFF. CDR3 bases: TGTGCCAGCAGTGACCGGGGACTAGCGGGAGGAAACACCGGGGAGCTGTTTTTT. The gene calls are TRBV25-1 and TRBJ2-2; 15 nucleotides line up with TRBD2. Germline CDR1 MGHDK, CDR2 SYGVNS. The CDR3 consists of 18 residues. V lost 3 bases, J lost 2 bases, and 4 bases stayed unmatched. Drawing the rest from reference TRBV25-1 and TRBJ2-2, the complete variable domain is EADIYQTPRYLVIGTGKKITLECSQTMGHDKMYWYQQDPGMELHLIHYSYGVNSTEKGDLSSESTVSRIRTEHFPLTLESARPSHTSQYLCASSDRGLAGGNTGELFFGEGSRLTVL.

This clonotype has only a few counts. This CDR3 is CSARGSADKYEQYF. CDR3 nucleotides: TGCAGTGCTAGAGGTTCCGCCGACAAGTACGAGCAGTACTTC. V is TRBV20-1 and J is TRBJ2-5; D ambiguous. The closer fit of TRBJ2-7 to the DNA end suggests the J call may be wrong. CDR3 length equals 14 residues. Germline CDR1 and CDR2: DFQATT and SNEGSKA (reference sequence).

This clonotype was counted only a few times. The chain employs TRBV13 and TRBJ1-4; D is uncertain. The CDR3 is 16 amino acids. The V end was cut by 5 bases, the J end by 1 base, with 14 bases between. Per the germline V gene, CDR1 is PRHDT and CDR2 is FYEKMQ (reference sequence). The CDR3 sequence is CASSHRVQLTNEKLFF. As DNA, the CDR3 is TGTGCCAGCAGCCACCGGGTCCAACTAACTAATGAAAAACTGTTTTTT.

This clonotype was seen a few times. The chain couples TRBV5-1 to TRBJ1-6, with D tentatively TRBD1 (5 bases). This CDR3 has 13 residues. Germline assignment: CDR1 SGHRS and CDR2 YFSETQ. Trimming pared 7 bases from V and 8 bases from J, leaving 13 bases between. The CDR3 sequence is CASATGWHSPLHF. CDR3 in DNA: TGCGCCAGCGCCACAGGTTGGCATTCACCCCTCCACTTT.

The J gene is TRBJ1-1, the V gene TRBV20-1; a possible D gene is TRBD1 (6 bases). Looked up from germline, CDR1 is DFQATT and CDR2 is SNEGSKA (reference sequence). This CDR3 is 13 amino acids long. Trimming removed 4 bases from V and 1 base from J, with 10 bases in between. The CDR3, as DNA: TGCAGTGCTATCCGGACAGAGAACACTGAAGCTTTCTTT. Protein sequence: CSAIRTENTEAFF.

This clonotype was detected only a few times. This sequence joins TRBV20-1 and TRBJ2-7; D is perhaps TRBD2 (6 bases). The germline V gene encodes CDR1 DFQATT and CDR2 SNEGSKA (reference sequence). The V gene lost 5 bases and the J gene lost 7 bases, with 12 bases spanning the gap. This CDR3 comprises 11 residues. The CDR3 loop reads CSAPGRGEQYF. DNA of the CDR3: TGCAGTGCTCCGGGACGGGGGGAGCAGTACTTC.

There are a few counts of this clonotype. V and J are TRBV7-9 and TRBJ2-1; 7 nucleotides align to TRBD2. Germline values: CDR1 SEHNR, CDR2 FQNEAQ (reference sequence). Trimming cost V 2 bases and J 5 bases; bases outside gene matches: 12. The CDR3 has 17 amino acids. The CDR3 reads CASSLILQRDGNNEQFF. In DNA, the CDR3 is TGTGCCAGCAGCTTAATCCTCCAGCGGGATGGGAACAATGAGCAGTTCTTC.

This clonotype was seen more than once but under ten times. The rearrangement links TRBV20-1 to TRBJ2-1; 8 bases match TRBD2. The DNA matches TRBJ2-7 better at its end, which makes the J call doubtful. This CDR3 has 15 amino acids. Per germline, CDR1 DFQATT and CDR2 SNEGSKA (reference sequence). This CDR3 is CSARQIAGPYNEQYF. CDR3 nucleotides: TGCAGTGCTAGACAAATAGCGGGACCATACAATGAGCAGTACTTC.

This clonotype has more than one count but fewer than ten. This sequence joins TRBV27 and TRBJ1-4; no definite D call. CDR1 is MNHEY, CDR2 SMNVEV, per germline (reference sequence). With 5 bases removed from V and 8 bases from J, the gap between germline ends came to 18 bases. The CDR3 is 15 amino acids. The CDR3 is CASSLLRTRKEKLFF. The CDR3 coding sequence is TGTGCCAGCAGTCTACTCCGGACGAGGAAGGAAAAACTGTTTTTT.

This clonotype was counted a single time. V and J are TRBV2 and TRBJ1-1; D possibly corresponds to TRBD1 (5 bases). Trimming stripped 10 bases from V and 6 bases from J, with 9 bases between. The CDR3 spans 10 residues. Germline V lookup: CDR1 SNHLY, CDR2 FYNNEI. The CDR3 DNA sequence: TGTGCCACTCTAGGGGCTGAAGCTTTCTTT. This gives the protein CATLGAEAFF.

This clonotype was observed a few times. This CDR3 reads CASSLLGQPKGGKLFF. CDR3 DNA sequence: TGTGCCAGCAGTCTACTAGGACAGCCGAAAGGCGGAAAACTGTTTTTT. The chain uses TRBV12-3 or TRBV12-4 and TRBJ1-4; weak D call: TRBD1 (6 bases). The CDR3 runs 16 residues. Deletions cut 5 bases from V and 10 bases from J, with 23 bases between.

V gene TRBV12-3 or TRBV12-4 combines with J gene TRBJ2-3, with a possible D match to TRBD1 (5 bases). This CDR3 region has 16 residues. V gave up 5 bases and J gave up 6 bases, with 21 bases separating them. CDR3 in amino acids: CASSGPAQPKGDTQYF. The CDR3 region has the DNA TGTGCCAGCAGTGGGCCGGCCCAACCCAAGGGGGATACGCAGTATTTT.

A single count supports this clonotype. The rearrangement joins TRBV5-1 to TRBJ1-2, with 7 nucleotides matching TRBD1. CDR1 and CDR2 from the germline V gene are SGHRS and YFSETQ. J gave up 1 base and V 3 bases, and 15 bases lay outside the gene matches. The CDR3 is 18 amino acids. The CDR3: CASSSGRPIQGRNYGYTF. The CDR3 DNA reads TGCGCCAGCAGCTCTGGTAGGCCTATACAGGGGCGTAACTATGGCTACACCTTC.

The sample holds a few counts of this clonotype. The chain employs TRBV29-1 and TRBJ1-1; the D gene is possibly TRBD1 (6 bases). CDR3 length: 13 amino acids. V lost 7 bases and J 0 bases, leaving 12 bases between the germline ends. Germline CDR1 SQVTM, CDR2 ANQGSEA. CDR3 DNA sequence: TGCAGCGGGCAGGGGCCTATGAACACTGAAGCTTTCTTT. Translating it yields CSGQGPMNTEAFF.

A few counts support this clonotype. This chain uses TRBV7-9 with TRBJ1-1; D not resolved. This CDR3 spans 15 amino acids. CDR1 is SEHNR, CDR2 FQNEAQ, per germline (reference sequence). Deletions cut 4 bases from V and 1 base from J, with 13 bases between. The CDR3: CASSSNGDGNTEAFF. The CDR3 DNA reads as TGTGCCAGCAGCTCAAACGGGGATGGGAACACTGAAGCTTTCTTT.

This clonotype was observed a handful of times. The chain recombines TRBV21-1 with TRBJ2-3; no check of the table's D call, TRBD2, against the DNA was made. TRBV21-1 is recorded as a pseudogene. The CDR3 runs to 17 residues. The CDR3 DNA follows: TGTGCCAGCAGCAGGACGACTAGCGGGAGGCCCCCAGATACGCAGTATTTT. Translating it yields CASSRTTSGRPPDTQYF.

The rearrangement links TRBV28 to TRBJ1-2, with 7 bases identical to TRBD1. Germline CDR1 and CDR2: MDHEN and SYDVKM. The trim removed 8 bases at V and 4 bases at J, leaving 7 bases unmatched. The length of the CDR3 is 13 residues. The CDR3 nucleotides are TGTGCCAGCGTAGACAGGGTCAGCTATGGCTACACCTTC. Protein: CASVDRVSYGYTF.

There are many counts of this clonotype. This sequence joins TRBV29-1 and TRBJ2-1; D is perhaps TRBD1 (6 bases). This CDR3 spans 13 amino acids. Trimming removed 4 bases at V and 1 base at J, with 8 bases between. Germline CDR1 is SQVTM and CDR2 is ANQGSEA. This CDR3 is CSVGGGSYNEQFF. CDR3 coding DNA: TGCAGCGTTGGAGGGGGATCCTACAATGAGCAGTTCTTC.

In its sample, this clonotype was seen many times. The genes are TRBV27 and TRBJ2-7; weak D call: TRBD1 (5 bases). Germline values: CDR1 MNHEY, CDR2 SMNVEV (reference sequence). Trimming removed 3 bases from V and 3 bases from J, with 12 bases in between. The CDR3 length is 14 residues. CDR3 DNA sequence: TGTGCCAGCAGTTTTCGATTCGACAGCTACGAGCAGTACTTC. Its protein product is CASSFRFDSYEQYF.

This clonotype was counted a few times. The V gene is TRBV20-1, the J gene TRBJ1-6, with D tentatively TRBD1 (5 bases). CDR3 length equals 12 residues. CDR1 and CDR2 (germline): DFQATT, SNEGSKA (reference sequence). V was trimmed by 4 bases and J by 7 bases, leaving 8 bases between them. CDR3 residues: CSATRQNSPLHF. The CDR3 region has the DNA TGCAGTGCTACCCGACAGAATTCACCCCTCCACTTT.

The chain combines TRBV21-1 with TRBJ2-7; the D call TRBD1 from the table was never checked on the DNA. TRBV21-1 is shown as a pseudogene. CDR3 length: 13 amino acids. DNA for the CDR3: TGTGCCAGCAGACATGGACAGGGGGCCGAGCAGTACTTC. It is translated as CASRHGQGAEQYF.

The gene calls are TRBV27 and TRBJ1-3; no firm D call. V was pared by 0 bases and J by 8 bases, with 8 bases between. CDR3 size: 13 residues. Germline V gene sequence: CDR1 MNHEY, CDR2 SMNVEV (reference sequence). CDR3 amino acids: CASSLSGLDTIYF. CDR3 DNA: TGTGCCAGCAGTTTATCGGGCCTGGACACCATATATTTT.

In the case of this clonotype: At one of its ends the junction is not consistent with the germline gene, which may arise from a read error. The chain employs TRBV7-6 and TRBJ1-1; D not resolved. CDR3 length equals 14 residues. CDR1 is SGHVS and CDR2 is FNYEAQ in the germline V gene. The CDR3, as DNA: TGTGCCGGCAGCTTGGGCTCCCTGAACACTGAAGCTTTCTTT. This codes for CAGSLGSLNTEAFF.

The genes are TRBV10-3 and TRBJ1-1; D remains ambiguous. CDR3 length: 15 residues. Trimming left V 4 bases short and J 0 bases short, with 12 bases between. CDR1 ENHRY and CDR2 SYGVKD come from the germline V gene. The CDR3 here is CAISGQHLMNTEAFF. CDR3 DNA sequence: TGTGCCATCAGTGGGCAGCACCTCATGAACACTGAAGCTTTCTTT.

In its sample, this clonotype was seen a few times. The chain is built from TRBV3-1 and TRBJ1-2; a possible D gene is TRBD1 (5 bases). Germline assignment: CDR1 LGHDT and CDR2 YNNKEL (reference sequence). Deletions cut 4 bases from V and 8 bases from J, with 14 bases between. The CDR3 totals 13 residues. CDR3 region: CASSPGQPGGYTF. The CDR3 DNA follows: TGTGCCAGCAGCCCCGGACAACCGGGAGGCTACACCTTC.

The chain employs TRBV13 and TRBJ2-1; 12 bases fit TRBD2. CDR3 size: 16 residues. V lost 5 bases to trimming and J lost 8 bases; unmatched junction nucleotides: 10. The germline V gene encodes CDR1 PRHDT and CDR2 FYEKMQ (reference sequence). The CDR3 region has the DNA TGTGCCAGCAGCCTCCGACTAGCGGGAGTTCTGCATGAGCAGTTCTTC. Encoded protein: CASSLRLAGVLHEQFF.